This TCR beta chain was recorded in a study of blood T cell repertoires in COVID-19 (dated by TCRdb to 2018 to 2020). General notes on the study: Samples covering the acute and convalescent phases of COVID-19 were provided by collaborators in the United States, Italy and Spain. The prospective study material was composed of cDNA or gDNA derived from T cells, B-cell-depleted T cells, or PBMCs. Subjects who had been exposed to COVID-19, were actively infected with it, or had recovered from it provided the deeply sampled blood TCRbeta repertoires that made up the dataset. The repertoires were released in a freely available public database meant as a resource for research on the immune response to SARS-CoV-2. Samples came from the ongoing ImmuneRACE study (first 160 participants) plus 1,254 subjects from 6 global collaborators. Nearly every sample came with metadata listing a de-identified subject ID, COVID-19 status, age in years and sex. Where HLA class I and class II types were available, the types were taken from metadata supplied by the sample provider, not from assay-based typing.

The immunoSEQ Assay, a bias-controlled multiplex PCR, was used to amplify TCRbeta CDR3 regions from genomic DNA. The authors' pipeline ran thus. The number of nucleated cells in each sample was estimated from the amplification of reference gene primers within the assay. To quantify the absolute abundance of each unique TCRbeta CDR3 rearrangement, sequence reads were collapsed and filtered. For each sample, productive Simpson clonality was calculated as the square root of Simpson's diversity index across productive rearrangements. The immuneACCESS repertoire file appears here via TCRdb, limited to in-frame rearrangements. These files lack a portion of the clones; in checked studies, under half of the deficit traces to unresolved V genes, and the cause of the others is not known. Clone size and the V and J calls come from that table; the DNA yielded D and trimming. Here the sample has hundreds of thousands of clones; 80% to 90% occur a single time. More than 0.8% of the sample is in the top ten clones.

A remark on this clone: No cognate antigen has been identified for it. No per-base quality is available; no much larger clone lies one base away.

Study-wide findings and limitations: How much clinical and demographic metadata was included differed by source and by participant, and the metadata was provided uncurated.

Participants in the prospective study were aged roughly 18 to 89 years, lived in about two dozen United States geographic areas, and enrolled through a virtual design. To assign participants to cohorts, the prospective study relied on clinical history that participants themselves reported in a screening survey and a study questionnaire. Recovered participants in ImmuneRACE Cohort 3 were defined as having two consecutive negative NP/OP PCR tests, clearance from a healthcare professional, or resolution of symptoms. Mobile phlebotomists in the prospective study collected whole blood, serum and a nasopharyngeal or oropharyngeal swab from every participant. Additional blood draws and questionnaires over an approximately 2-month period could optionally be provided by prospective study participants. Before DNA extraction, prospective study blood samples were shipped either frozen or at room temperature.

Input material: PBMCs or T cells enriched from blood (not recorded which). The receptor comes from a man aged 18 to 30 who had recovered from COVID-19.

The nucleotide sequence reads TGTGCCAGCAGCCTTACCGGGGTAGAGACCCAGTACTTC. It specifies CASSLTGVETQYF. The V and J genes are TRBV27 and TRBJ2-5; a weak D assignment points to TRBD2 (5 bases agree). The CDR3, cysteine through phenylalanine, is 13 amino acids long. Just the 39-base CDR3 DNA is kept, in frame starting at base 1. Cut back by 6 bases and 4 bases, the V and J ends lie 12 bases apart. The germline V gene (reference sequence) sets CDR1 to MNHEY and CDR2 to SMNVEV.